The present entry profiles one TCR beta chain with its context. Assay: immunoSEQ multiplex PCR; the TCRdb copy retains only in-frame clones and omits some. This table holds roughly 450,000 clones, roughly 90% found once. These data come from a study of control samples from healthy donors and cancer patients. Germline CDR1 SGHRS, CDR2 YFSETQ. V gave up 1 base and J gave up 7 bases, with 12 bases separating them. The length of the CDR3 is 15 residues. The chain recombines TRBV5-1 with TRBJ1-6, with D maybe TRBD1 (5 bases). The material sequenced was PBMCs. The clonotype was recovered from a man between 40 and 49 years old with head and neck cancer. The chain's CDR3 is CASSLTRVNNSPLHF. The CDR3 bases are TGCGCCAGCAGCTTGACCAGGGTAAACAATTCACCCCTCCACTTT.